The T cell receptor beta chain described here comes from a study of PD-L1 blockade in urothelial cancer. Study background: Before enrollment, 0 to 3 chemotherapy regimens had been given to patients. Blood was subjected to analysis at 3 weeks (second dose) and 6 weeks following treatment start.

The data were produced by immunoSEQ multiplex PCR, yet TCRdb's version contains in-frame clones alone and is incomplete. The table has about 52,000 clones, about 80% seen once. Patients' urothelial carcinoma was locally advanced or metastatic. Samples were collected from each patient before treatment and during treatment. Each patient gave between 1 and 8 of them in total. This clonotype was sampled from a man aged 40-55 years with urothelial cancer. The sample consisted of PBMCs, taken around atezolizumab (anti-PD-L1) treatment.

CDR3 sequence reads: CAWSPSGGVYEKLFF. CDR3 DNA: TGTGCCTGGAGTCCAAGTGGGGGGGTTTATGAAAAACTGTTTTTT. This chain uses TRBV30 with TRBJ1-4, with D possibly being TRBD1 (5 bases). The germline V and J ends were trimmed by 2 bases and 6 bases, with 16 bases remaining between them. The CDR3 runs to 15 residues. Germline CDR1 is GTSNPN and CDR2 is SVGIG (reference sequence).